The clone carrying this T cell receptor (beta chain) was seen ten or more times. Using a J-beta primer mix together with a sample-barcoded 5' primer, a second PCR was run for roughly 6 to 11 cycles. TCRdb ran MiXCR on the 5' RACE reads and lists one entry per CDR3 protein. The sample carries over 750,000 distinct CDR3 sequences, more than 20% recorded once. This record belongs to a study of blood T cells in healthy people across ages. There are 14 residues in the CDR3. V lost 3 bases to trimming and J lost 8 bases, with 11 bases between them. These same records also appear under a second study, on T cells of mothers and their children.

The receptor comes from a boy younger than 18 in good health. This chain links TRBV12-3 or TRBV12-4 with TRBJ1-6; a weak D match, TRBD1 (5 bases). The sample was blood. The CDR3 DNA sequence: TGTGCCAGCAGTTTCACCCAGGGAGATTCACCCCTCCACTTT. Translation gives CASSFTQGDSPLHF.